The 24 T cell receptor beta chains listed next were all sequenced from one sample in a study of cytomegalovirus exposure and HLA in healthy donors. TCRdb's table, derived via immunoSEQ multiplex PCR, lists solely in-frame clones and lacks some. Of a few hundred thousand clones listed, 90% to 95% are singletons. Source material: PBMCs. These receptors were obtained from a woman in her late teens or twenties in good health and CMV-seronegative.

This clone appeared a single time. This chain links TRBV14 with TRBJ2-1; D gene ambiguous. V lost 2 bases and J 0 bases, leaving 8 bases between the germline ends. The CDR3 runs to 15 residues. From germline, CDR1 is SGHDN and CDR2 FVKESK. This CDR3 reads CASSQWQSSYNEQFF. In DNA, the CDR3 is TGTGCCAGCAGCCAATGGCAGTCCTCCTACAATGAGCAGTTCTTC.

The genes are TRBV19 and TRBJ2-7; D might be TRBD2 (6 bases). V lost 7 bases, J lost 5 bases, and 18 bases lay in between. Looked up from germline, CDR1 is LNHDA and CDR2 is SQIVND (reference sequence). The CDR3 sequence is 14 residues long. CDR3 in amino acids: CASTPGDDFDEQYF. CDR3 coding DNA: TGTGCCAGTACCCCGGGGGACGATTTCGACGAGCAGTACTTC.

This chain connects TRBV4-1 to TRBJ1-4; D remains unclear. This CDR3 region has 16 residues. Trimming removed 1 base at V and 4 bases at J, with 13 bases between. Per the germline V gene, CDR1 is MGHRA and CDR2 is YSYEKL. CDR3 protein: CASSQGVTEHNEKLFF. In nucleotides, the CDR3 is TGCGCCAGCAGCCAAGGGGTGACGGAGCATAATGAAAAACTGTTTTTT.

This chain joins TRBV10-3 and TRBJ2-7, with TRBD1 identical over 7 bases. Germline values: CDR1 ENHRY, CDR2 SYGVKD. V shed 0 bases and J 4 bases; nucleotides not matched to a gene: 3. The CDR3 is 14 residues long. CDR3 nucleotides: TGTGCCATCAGTGAGTCAGGGACAGCATACGAGCAGTACTTC. This sequence encodes CAISESGTAYEQYF.

V gene TRBV29-1 combines with J gene TRBJ2-7; perhaps TRBD2 as D (6 bases). Trimming took 4 bases from V and 3 from J, leaving 16 bases between them. The germline V gene has CDR1 SQVTM and CDR2 ANQGSEA. CDR3 size: 14 residues. CDR3 bases: TGCAGCGTTGGGGTCTTCTCGGGGGTCTACGAGCAGTACTTC. Its protein is CSVGVFSGVYEQYF.

In this sample, this clone turned up a few times. This sequence joins TRBV5-6 and TRBJ1-1; D unresolved. There are 13 residues in the CDR3. The germline V and J ends were trimmed by 0 bases and 6 bases, with 9 bases remaining between them. CDR1 is SGHDT and CDR2 is YYEEEE in the germline V gene. CDR3 loop: CASSLAVTSEAFF. The CDR3 coding sequence is TGTGCCAGCAGCTTGGCGGTGACTTCTGAAGCTTTCTTT.

The genes are TRBV30 and TRBJ2-1; 11 nucleotides line up with TRBD2. The CDR3 has 14 residues. The V segment lost 1 base and the J segment 9 bases; nucleotides outside the gene matches: 5. The V gene's germline CDR1 is GTSNPN and CDR2 SVGIG (reference sequence). The CDR3 region is CAWSELAGVGEQFF. DNA for the CDR3: TGTGCCTGGAGTGAACTAGCGGGAGTCGGTGAGCAGTTCTTC.

The rearrangement links TRBV4-1 to TRBJ1-2, with TRBD1 as a possible D gene (6 bases). The CDR3 is 16 amino acids. Germline-derived CDR1 and CDR2 are MGHRA and YSYEKL. V lost 0 bases and J lost 8, with 19 bases in between. In DNA, the CDR3 is TGCGCCAGCAGCCAAGAGGCAGGTTACAGGGTTGGAGGCTACACCTTC. This encodes CASSQEAGYRVGGYTF.

The CDR3 protein is CAWSSGTDYYEQYF. In DNA, the CDR3 is TGTGCCTGGAGTTCCGGGACAGACTATTACGAGCAGTACTTC. The V call is TRBV30, the J call TRBJ2-7; 7 positions match TRBD1. Trimming took 2 bases from V and 4 from J; bases not matched to a gene: 8. Germline V gene data show CDR1 as GTSNPN and CDR2 as SVGIG (reference sequence). The CDR3 is 14 amino acids.

CDR3 amino acids: CASSYRRGEKLFF. CDR3 nucleotide sequence: TGTGCCAGCAGTTACCGCAGGGGGGAAAAACTGTTTTTT. The rearrangement links TRBV6-5 to TRBJ1-4; 7 bases match TRBD1. Germline CDR1 is MNHEY and CDR2 is SVGAGI. J was trimmed by 8 bases and V by 2 bases; bases with no gene match: 2. The CDR3 sequence is 13 residues long.

The CDR3 region is CASTLSGTGNSPLHF. The CDR3 DNA sequence: TGTGCCAGTACTCTTTCCGGGACAGGTAATTCACCCCTCCACTTT. The chain employs TRBV28 and TRBJ1-6; 8 bases align to TRBD1. Losses at the gene ends were 9 bases for V and 6 bases for J; bases not matched to a gene: 10. This CDR3 is built from 15 residues. CDR1 is MDHEN, CDR2 SYDVKM, per germline. The variable domain in full, completed from reference TRBV28 and TRBJ1-6, reads DVKVTQSSRYLVKRTGEKVFLECVQDMDHENMFWYRQDPGLGLRLIYFSYDVKMKEKGDIPEGYSVSREKKERFSLILESASTNQTSMYLCASTLSGTGNSPLHFGNGTRLTVT.

J is TRBJ2-1 and V is TRBV14; the match to TRBD1 covers 10 bases. Germline CDR1 and CDR2: SGHDN and FVKESK. The CDR3 has 16 residues. Germline trimming cut 3 bases from V and 4 bases from J; bases unmatched to any gene: 6. CDR3 DNA sequence: TGTGCCAGCAGCCACATGTGGACAGGGGGATACAATGAGCAGTTCTTC. Its translation is CASSHMWTGGYNEQFF.

V gene TRBV6-1 combines with J gene TRBJ1-5; no firm D call. Trimming took off 6 bases at V and 5 bases at J, with 5 bases between the two ends. The CDR3 is 11 amino acids. CDR1 and CDR2 (germline): MNHNS, SASEGT. This CDR3 is CASSQYQPQHF. In nucleotides, the CDR3 is TGTGCCAGCAGCCAGTATCAGCCCCAGCATTTT.

The CDR3, as DNA: TGTGCCACCAGCAGAGCCACAGGGGGCACTGAAGCTTTCTTT. It encodes CATSRATGGTEAFF. The chain joins TRBV15 to TRBJ1-1, with 8 bases identical to TRBD1. Germline CDR1 is LNHNV and CDR2 is YYDKDF (reference sequence). J was trimmed by 4 bases and V by 1 base; bases with no gene match: 2. The CDR3 consists of 14 residues.

The gene calls are TRBV30 and TRBJ1-4, with D maybe TRBD1 (5 bases). CDR3 length: 14 amino acids. From germline, CDR1 is GTSNPN and CDR2 SVGIG (reference sequence). The germline V and J ends were trimmed by 5 bases and 0 bases, with 10 bases remaining between them. The CDR3 DNA reads as TGTGCCTGGCAAGGGGCTTCAACTAATGAAAAACTGTTTTTT. It specifies CAWQGASTNEKLFF.

The chain employs TRBV30 and TRBJ2-1; D ambiguous. The CDR3 sequence is 11 residues long. V was shortened by 5 bases and J by 9 bases, with 11 bases between the two germline ends. Looked up from germline, CDR1 is GTSNPN and CDR2 is SVGIG (reference sequence). The CDR3 DNA is TGTGCCTGGGGCCCCCGACTTGAGCAGTTCTTC. It yields the protein CAWGPRLEQFF.

The CDR3 loop reads CASMYNYEQYF. CDR3 nucleotides: TGTGCCAGCATGTACAACTACGAGCAGTACTTC. The chain joins TRBV2 to TRBJ2-7; no firm D call. Looked up from germline, CDR1 is SNHLY and CDR2 is FYNNEI. The CDR3 loop spans 11 amino acids. Trimming stripped 7 bases from V and 3 bases from J, with 7 bases between.

This clone was detected once. V gene TRBV6-6 combines with J gene TRBJ2-7; 8 bases line up with TRBD1. V shed 6 bases and J 3 bases; nucleotides not matched to a gene: 4. The CDR3 loop spans 13 amino acids. Germline lookup yields CDR1 MNHNY and CDR2 SVGAGI (reference sequence). The CDR3: CASRGQGDYEQYF. CDR3 DNA sequence: TGTGCCAGCAGAGGACAGGGCGACTACGAGCAGTACTTC.

Details on this clone: Within the sample, other DNA sequences also encode this same CDR3. This chain uses TRBV5-4 with TRBJ1-4; 7 bases match TRBD1. Germline V lookup: CDR1 SGHNT, CDR2 YYREEE (reference sequence). The CDR3 length is 15 residues. J gave up 5 bases and V 4 bases, and 8 bases lay outside the gene matches. The CDR3 protein is CASSLRQGENEKLFF. The DNA of the CDR3 is TGTGCCAGCAGCCTCAGACAGGGAGAAAATGAAAAACTGTTTTTT.

The gene calls are TRBV6-5 and TRBJ2-5; D is possibly TRBD2 (6 bases). The CDR3 sequence is 16 residues long. CDR1 is MNHEY, CDR2 SVGAGI, per germline. Trimming cost V 2 bases and J 4 bases, with 17 bases left between them. Here the CDR3 reads CASSYESPVGGETQYF. DNA of the CDR3: TGTGCCAGCAGTTACGAATCGCCGGTGGGGGGAGAGACCCAGTACTTC.

The gene calls are TRBV6-4 and TRBJ2-2, with TRBD2 matching over 7 bases. V was pared by 0 bases and J by 1 base, with 5 bases of the junction left unmatched. This CDR3 comprises 17 residues. Germline values: CDR1 MRHNA, CDR2 SNTAGT. The CDR3 spells CASSDSTSAENTGELFF. The CDR3 DNA is TGTGCCAGCAGTGACTCAACTAGCGCAGAGAACACCGGGGAGCTGTTTTTT.

This rearrangement joins TRBV28 to TRBJ2-1, with D tentatively TRBD1 (6 bases). Trimming took off 7 bases at V and 7 bases at J, with 20 bases between the two ends. The CDR3 totals 15 residues. Looked up from germline, CDR1 is MDHEN and CDR2 is SYDVKM. CDR3 coding DNA: TGTGCCAGCAATTTCGACAGGAAAATAAGGAATGAGCAGTTCTTC. Amino acids: CASNFDRKIRNEQFF. The whole variable domain, remainder taken from reference TRBV28 and TRBJ2-1, is DVKVTQSSRYLVKRTGEKVFLECVQDMDHENMFWYRQDPGLGLRLIYFSYDVKMKEKGDIPEGYSVSREKKERFSLILESASTNQTSMYLCASNFDRKIRNEQFFGPGTRLTVL.

This clone was recorded once. The V and J genes are TRBV4-1 and TRBJ2-1; 11 nucleotides match TRBD2. The CDR3 totals 15 residues. Germline CDR1 MGHRA, CDR2 YSYEKL. Losses at the gene ends were 4 bases for V and 5 bases for J; bases not matched to a gene: 4. The CDR3 DNA sequence: TGCGCCAGCAGCCGGAGACTAGCGGGAAACAATGAGCAGTTCTTC. Translated: CASSRRLAGNNEQFF.

J is TRBJ2-3 and V is TRBV10-3; 10 nucleotides match TRBD2. Germline V CDR1 and CDR2: ENHRY, SYGVKD. Germline trimming cut 0 bases from V and 4 bases from J; bases unmatched to any gene: 4. The CDR3 totals 16 residues. The CDR3 region has the DNA TGTGCCATCAGTGAGTCAGCAGCGGGAGGGCCAGATACGCAGTATTTT. This translates into CAISESAAGGPDTQYF.